The 28 T cell receptor beta chains listed next were all sequenced from one sample in a study of shared clonotypes between healthy human individuals. The table came from immunoSEQ multiplex PCR; TCRdb's copy has only in-frame clones and leaves some out. Of about 2,200,000 clones listed, more than 85% are singletons. Naivety among CD8 cells was defined by CD45RO negativity and positive CCR7 selection, thereby excluding terminally differentiated effector memory CD45RA+ cells. The sample comprised naive CD8+ T cells from PBMCs. The receptors come from a man between 18 and 29 years old in good health. Some clones in this sample may be carry-over from other donors' samples.

This sequence joins TRBV11-1 and TRBJ1-2; D is ambiguous. The CDR3 consists of 13 residues. From germline, CDR1 is SGHAT and CDR2 FQDESV (reference sequence). The V end lost 1 base, the J end lost 4 bases, and 7 bases lay between the germline ends. The CDR3, as DNA: TGTGCCAGCAGCTTAGGTCGGTCCTATGGCTACACCTTC. Residues: CASSLGRSYGYTF. The full variable domain, rest sourced from reference TRBV11-1 and TRBJ1-2, is EAEVAQSPRYKITEKSQAVAFWCDPISGHATLYWYRQILGQGPELLVQFQDESVVDDSQLPKDRFSAERLKGVDSTLKIQPAELGDSAMYLCASSLGRSYGYTFGSGTRLTVV.

This clone was observed once. This chain uses TRBV27 with TRBJ2-1; the match to TRBD2 covers 8 bases. The germline V gene has CDR1 MNHEY and CDR2 SMNVEV (reference sequence). V lost 6 bases and J lost 3; bases outside the gene matches: 7. The CDR3 is 15 amino acids. The CDR3 is CASRPLSGSYNEQFF. CDR3 nucleotide sequence: TGTGCCAGCAGGCCCCTGAGCGGGAGCTACAATGAGCAGTTCTTC.

This chain links TRBV27 with TRBJ1-5; no clear D. The CDR3 consists of 16 residues. CDR1 and CDR2 from the germline V gene are MNHEY and SMNVEV (reference sequence). Trimming left V 6 bases short and J 0 bases short, with 15 bases between. DNA of the CDR3: TGTGCCAGCAGAAAGGGAGGACCCCTTAGCAATCAGCCCCAGCATTTT. Protein sequence: CASRKGGPLSNQPQHF.

The count of this clone is one. DNA of the CDR3: TGTGCCAGCAGCCCACGGACTAGCCGGAGACCCTACAATGAGCAGTTCTTC. Residues: CASSPRTSRRPYNEQFF. This sequence joins TRBV14 and TRBJ2-1; 8 nucleotides agree with TRBD2. V shed 4 bases, J shed 2 bases, and the junction held 10 bases outside the gene matches. The CDR3 sequence is 17 residues long. Per the germline V gene, CDR1 is SGHDN and CDR2 is FVKESK. Looking up the rest from reference TRBV14 and TRBJ2-1 gives the full variable domain: EAGVTQFPSHSVIEKGQTVTLRCDPISGHDNLYWYRRVMGKEIKFLLHFVKESKQDESGMPNNRFLAERTGGTYSTLKVQPAELEDSGVYFCASSPRTSRRPYNEQFFGPGTRLTVL.

The J gene is TRBJ2-3, the V gene TRBV5-4; weak D call: TRBD1 (6 bases). The germline gives CDR1 SGHNT, CDR2 YYREEE (reference sequence). The CDR3 is 16 residues long. Trimming took off 1 base at V and 2 bases at J, with 14 bases between the two ends. The CDR3 DNA is TGTGCCAGCAGCTTGACAGGGTCTATCTTCACAGATACGCAGTATTTT. Its protein product is CASSLTGSIFTDTQYF.

The chain recombines TRBV5-5 with TRBJ2-7, with 8 nucleotides matching TRBD1. Germline V lookup: CDR1 SGHKS, CDR2 YYEKEE (reference sequence). The CDR3 length is 15 residues. V gave up 0 bases and J gave up 3 bases; unmatched junction bases: 5. The DNA for the CDR3 is TGTGCCAGCAGCTTGGGTTGGACAGGGAACTACGAGCAGTACTTC. Amino acids: CASSLGWTGNYEQYF.

This clone was seen once. The chain carries TRBV27 and TRBJ1-2; 8 nucleotides agree with TRBD1. CDR3 length: 13 residues. Germline trimming cut 6 bases from V and 8 bases from J; bases unmatched to any gene: 8. Germline V gives CDR1 MNHEY, CDR2 SMNVEV (reference sequence). DNA of the CDR3: TGTGCCAGCAGCCGGACAGGGCCGGACGGCTACACCTTC. Translating it yields CASSRTGPDGYTF.

V usage is TRBV29-1 and J usage is TRBJ2-5, with no clear D. The germline V and J ends were trimmed by 5 bases and 4 bases, with 5 bases remaining between them. The CDR3 length is 10 residues. Germline lookup yields CDR1 SQVTM and CDR2 ANQGSEA. The CDR3 region is CSVSSETQYF. In DNA form, the CDR3 reads TGCAGCGTTTCCTCAGAGACCCAGTACTTC.

V and J are TRBV27 and TRBJ2-5, with 8 bases aligning to TRBD2. This CDR3 spans 16 amino acids. Germline loops: CDR1 MNHEY, CDR2 SMNVEV (reference sequence). The ends lost 0 bases at V and 5 bases at J; junction bases unmatched: 8. In DNA form, the CDR3 reads TGTGCCAGCAGTTTATCGATAGCTAGCGGGTTGGAGACCCAGTACTTC. Translation gives CASSLSIASGLETQYF.

The chain links TRBV7-9 to TRBJ2-7; D perhaps matches TRBD2 (6 bases). The CDR3 is 15 amino acids. Trimming took 1 base from V and 4 from J, leaving 14 bases between them. CDR1 is SEHNR, CDR2 FQNEAQ, per germline (reference sequence). In nucleotides, the CDR3 is TGTGCCAGCAGCTTAGGGGAGGACGATGGGTACGAGCAGTACTTC. It is translated as CASSLGEDDGYEQYF.

This clone was seen a single time. CDR3 nucleotides: TGTGCCAGCAGTCTGAGACAGGGAGCCTCTGGAAACACCATATATTTT. It encodes CASSLRQGASGNTIYF. The chain employs TRBV28 and TRBJ1-3; 7 bases match TRBD1. In germline, CDR1 is MDHEN, CDR2 SYDVKM. The CDR3 totals 16 residues. The ends lost 5 bases at V and 0 bases at J; junction bases unmatched: 7.

V gene TRBV6-1 combines with J gene TRBJ2-6; D call uncertain. Germline values: CDR1 MNHNS, CDR2 SASEGT. V lost 3 bases to trimming and J lost 0 bases, with 9 bases between them. The CDR3 sequence is 16 residues long. CDR3 bases: TGTGCCAGCAGTGATGGGTCGAGCTCTGGGGCCAACGTCCTGACTTTC. Amino acids: CASSDGSSSGANVLTF.

Points on this clone: Other DNA sequences in this specimen translate into the identical CDR3. The rearrangement links TRBV7-8 to TRBJ2-1; unclear D gene. The V gene's germline CDR1 is SGHVS and CDR2 FQNEAQ. With 0 bases removed from V and 7 bases from J, the gap between germline ends came to 7 bases. This CDR3 spans 13 amino acids. CDR3: CASSLALGNEQFF. CDR3 sequence (DNA): TGTGCCAGCAGCTTAGCATTAGGGAATGAGCAGTTCTTC. Complete variable domain (other parts from reference TRBV7-8 and TRBJ2-1): GAGVSQSPRYKVAKRGQDVALRCDPISGHVSLFWYQQALGQGPEFLTYFQNEAQLDKSGLPSDRFFAERPEGSVSTLKIQRTQQEDSAVYLCASSLALGNEQFFGPGTRLTVL.

The J gene is TRBJ1-3, the V gene TRBV4-3, with D unresolved. The CDR3 loop spans 12 amino acids. V lost 3 bases and J lost 3, with 3 bases in between. Germline-derived CDR1 and CDR2 are LGHNA and YSLEER. In DNA, the CDR3 is TGCGCCAGCAGCCAGCGTGGAAACACCATATATTTT. This translates into CASSQRGNTIYF.

The chain joins TRBV19 to TRBJ1-4; 8 bases line up with TRBD1. With 1 base clipped from V and 9 bases from J, the junction kept 1 base outside the gene matches. Germline-derived CDR1 and CDR2 are LNHDA and SQIVND (reference sequence). CDR3 length: 13 residues. Here the CDR3 DNA reads TGTGCCAGTAGTATAGGACAGGGGAAAAAACTGTTTTTT. Its translation: CASSIGQGKKLFF.

V is TRBV6-6 and J is TRBJ1-5, with 8 nucleotides matching TRBD1. V dropped 8 bases and J dropped 2; count of bases not matched to a gene: 5. This CDR3 spans 14 amino acids. Germline loops: CDR1 MNHNY, CDR2 SVGAGI (reference sequence). This CDR3 reads CASEDRVGNQPQHF. CDR3 bases: TGTGCCAGCGAGGACAGGGTGGGCAATCAGCCCCAGCATTTT.

The rearrangement links TRBV5-6 to TRBJ2-1, with D possibly TRBD1 on 6 matching bases. The CDR3 has 13 amino acids. Germline-derived CDR1 and CDR2 are SGHDT and YYEEEE. V was trimmed by 4 bases and J by 10 bases, leaving 15 bases between them. The CDR3 sequence: CASSPPGEWEQFF. Here the CDR3 DNA reads TGTGCCAGCAGCCCTCCAGGGGAATGGGAGCAGTTCTTC.

V gene TRBV7-6 combines with J gene TRBJ2-7; D unclear. The CDR3 runs 16 residues. Trimming removed 2 bases at V and 4 bases at J, with 18 bases between. Germline V gives CDR1 SGHVS, CDR2 FNYEAQ. The CDR3 is CASSLLARPFTYEQYF. CDR3 nucleotides: TGTGCCAGCAGCTTATTGGCGAGACCTTTTACGTACGAGCAGTACTTC. Complete variable domain (other parts from reference TRBV7-6 and TRBJ2-7): GAGVSQSPRYKVTKRGQDVALRCDPISGHVSLYWYRQALGQGPEFLTYFNYEAQQDKSGLPNDRFSAERPEGSISTLTIQRTEQRDSAMYRCASSLLARPFTYEQYFGPGTRLTVT.

V and J are TRBV6-1 and TRBJ1-1; D gene ambiguous. Germline assignment: CDR1 MNHNS and CDR2 SASEGT. This CDR3 has 13 residues. V lost 7 bases to trimming and J lost 5 bases, with 14 bases between them. The CDR3: CASIIESLTEAFF. For the CDR3, the DNA is TGTGCCAGCATCATCGAATCTCTAACTGAAGCTTTCTTT.

The V and J genes are TRBV6-1 and TRBJ1-2, with D uncertain. Germline values: CDR1 MNHNS, CDR2 SASEGT. The CDR3 consists of 9 residues. Deletions cut 10 bases from V and 8 bases from J, with 8 bases between. CDR3 in DNA: TGTGCCACCGGTTGGGGCTACACCTTC. Protein: CATGWGYTF.

The chain recombines TRBV6-4 with TRBJ2-1; D remains ambiguous. Trimming pared 4 bases from V and 6 bases from J, leaving 7 bases between. The length of the CDR3 is 12 residues. In germline, CDR1 is MRHNA, CDR2 SNTAGT. This chain's CDR3 is CASSGSGNEQFF. DNA for the CDR3: TGTGCCAGCAGTGGATCTGGCAATGAGCAGTTCTTC.

This rearrangement joins TRBV28 to TRBJ1-4; unclear D gene. V was pared by 5 bases and J by 6 bases, with 16 bases between. CDR1 is MDHEN, CDR2 SYDVKM, per germline. The CDR3 length is 15 residues. This chain's CDR3 is CASSPMMDEHEKLFF. CDR3 bases: TGTGCCAGCAGTCCCATGATGGACGAACATGAAAAACTGTTTTTT.

J is TRBJ1-1 and V is TRBV6-5; D perhaps matches TRBD1 (6 bases). The V and J ends lost 3 bases and 4 bases respectively, with 12 bases between them. This CDR3 has 14 amino acids. Germline-derived CDR1 and CDR2 are MNHEY and SVGAGI. CDR3 sequence: CASSYRIGGTEAFF. The CDR3 DNA is TGTGCCAGCAGTTATAGAATAGGGGGCACTGAAGCTTTCTTT.

The CDR3, as DNA: TGTGCCAGCATCGGTATCGGGGAGCTGTTTTTT. Its translation is CASIGIGELFF. The chain carries TRBV6-1 and TRBJ2-2; D ambiguous. CDR1 and CDR2 from the germline V gene are MNHNS and SASEGT. The CDR3 totals 11 residues. Between the trimmed V and J ends, which lost 7 bases and 7 bases, there was a span of 7 bases.

The chain has TRBV6-1 and TRBJ2-1; 13 nucleotides agree with TRBD2. The J segment lost 6 bases and the V segment lost 6 bases, leaving 5 bases of the junction unmatched. Germline V lookup: CDR1 MNHNS, CDR2 SASEGT. This CDR3 region has 15 residues. The CDR3 nucleotides read TGTGCCAGCAGACCCGGACTAGCGGGAGTCAATGAGCAGTTCTTC. Its protein product is CASRPGLAGVNEQFF.

The gene calls are TRBV19 and TRBJ1-2, with D maybe TRBD1 (5 bases). CDR1 is LNHDA and CDR2 is SQIVND in the germline V gene (reference sequence). The CDR3 loop spans 16 amino acids. CDR3 nucleotides: TGTGCTAGTCTTGACTTGACAGCCAAAGGAGGCTATGGCTACACCTTC. Protein sequence: CASLDLTAKGGYGYTF. The entire variable domain, with the rest obtained from reference TRBV19 and TRBJ1-2, is as follows: DGGITQSPKYLFRKEGQNVTLSCEQNLNHDAMYWYRQDPGQGLRLIYYSQIVNDFQKGDIAEGYSVSREKKESFPLTVTSAQKNPTAFYLCASLDLTAKGGYGYTFGSGTRLTVV.

This clone turned up a few times. The chain joins TRBV7-9 to TRBJ1-2; D remains ambiguous. Germline V gives CDR1 SEHNR, CDR2 FQNEAQ (reference sequence). The CDR3 has 11 amino acids. V gave up 7 bases and J gave up 5 bases, with 8 bases separating them. The CDR3 nucleotides are TGTGCCAGCACTTGGGATTATGGCTACACCTTC. Residues: CASTWDYGYTF.

The gene calls are TRBV29-1 and TRBJ2-7, with D perhaps TRBD1 (5 bases). CDR1 is SQVTM, CDR2 ANQGSEA, per germline. V was trimmed by 5 bases and J by 3 bases, leaving 8 bases between them. CDR3 size: 11 residues. The CDR3 bases are TGCAGCGTTTACCAGGGCTACGAGCAGTACTTC. Protein product: CSVYQGYEQYF.